The 20 T cell receptor beta chains below all came from one sample that was sequenced in a study of blood T cell repertoires in COVID-19. TCRdb's copy holds only in-frame clones and misses some; the assay was immunoSEQ multiplex PCR. The sample has over 250,000 clones; roughly 88% are singletons. Sequencing was performed on peripheral blood. These receptors were taken from a woman aged 70-85 years with acute or convalescent COVID-19.

This clone has a handful of counts. The rearrangement links TRBV11-2 to TRBJ2-5, with no clear D. Germline lookup yields CDR1 SGHAT and CDR2 FQNNGV. The CDR3 is 16 amino acids. Trimming removed 0 bases from V and 4 bases from J, with 15 bases in between. The CDR3 sequence: CASSLDFSRNRETQYF. CDR3 coding DNA: TGTGCCAGCAGCTTAGATTTCTCGAGGAATAGAGAGACCCAGTACTTC.

The rearrangement joins TRBV3-1 (or the pseudogene TRBV3-2) to TRBJ1-6; tentative D call: TRBD1 (5 bases). V lost 0 bases to trimming and J lost 0 bases, with 9 bases between them. The CDR3 contains 17 residues. Germline lookup yields CDR1 LGHDT and CDR2 YNNKEL (reference sequence). CDR3 nucleotide sequence: TGTGCCAGCAGCCAAGATCGGGGGATCTCCTATAATTCACCCCTCCACTTT. Protein: CASSQDRGISYNSPLHF.

CDR3 sequence (DNA): TGTGCCAGCAGCGTAGGCGGGGGCCTCTCCGGGGAGCTGTTTTTT. This codes for CASSVGGGLSGELFF. The J gene is TRBJ2-2, the V gene TRBV9; perhaps TRBD2 as D (7 bases). Germline V gives CDR1 SGDLS, CDR2 YYNGEE. CDR3 size: 15 residues. Deletions cut 0 bases from V and 6 bases from J, with 12 bases between.

This clone occurred a few times. The chain combines TRBV2 with TRBJ1-6; 8 bases align to TRBD1. CDR3 size: 16 residues. The V gene's germline CDR1 is SNHLY and CDR2 FYNNEI. The ends lost 6 bases at V and 4 bases at J; junction bases unmatched: 8. The CDR3 nucleotides read TGTGCCAGCAGGACGGACAGGGCTGGATATAATTCACCCCTCCACTTT. It encodes CASRTDRAGYNSPLHF.

The gene calls are TRBV11-2 and TRBJ2-5; the D gene is possibly TRBD1 (6 bases). The germline gives CDR1 SGHAT, CDR2 FQNNGV. CDR3 length equals 15 residues. V was cut by 3 bases and J by 5 bases, with 16 bases left in between. The CDR3 DNA reads as TGTGCCAGCAGCTTGGCGAGGGGGAAGGGGGAGACCCAGTACTTC. This sequence encodes CASSLARGKGETQYF.

V gene TRBV7-9 combines with J gene TRBJ1-1; no definite D call. Trimming pared 2 bases from V and 1 base from J, leaving 5 bases between. This CDR3 spans 13 amino acids. From germline, CDR1 is SEHNR and CDR2 FQNEAQ (reference sequence). CDR3 DNA sequence: TGTGCCAGCAGCTTAACATCGAACACTGAAGCTTTCTTT. Translated: CASSLTSNTEAFF.

The chain joins TRBV11-3 to TRBJ2-3; 7 bases agree with TRBD1. V trimming: 5 bases; J trimming: 3 bases; junction bases outside the gene matches: 5. CDR1 is SGHNT, CDR2 YENEEA, per germline. CDR3 length: 14 amino acids. CDR3 DNA: TGTGCCAGCAGCCTAGGGGGCGAGACAGATACGCAGTATTTT. Encoded protein: CASSLGGETDTQYF.

This sequence joins TRBV2 and TRBJ2-6, with a possible D match to TRBD1 (6 bases). Deletions cut 6 bases from V and 0 bases from J, with 6 bases between. Germline CDR1 reads SNHLY; CDR2 reads FYNNEI. This CDR3 contains 14 residues. The CDR3 coding sequence is TGTGCCAGCAGCAGGGGCTCTGGGGCCAACGTCCTGACTTTC. Its translation is CASSRGSGANVLTF.

The chain is built from TRBV7-8 and TRBJ1-1; D is undetermined. Deletions cut 0 bases from V and 3 bases from J, with 8 bases between. The CDR3 sequence is 14 residues long. Germline CDR1 reads SGHVS; CDR2 reads FQNEAQ. CDR3 sequence: CASSLAGVDTEAFF. The CDR3 DNA reads TGTGCCAGCAGCTTAGCGGGAGTAGACACTGAAGCTTTCTTT.

As to this clone: Different DNA sequences within this sample yield the same CDR3. This sequence joins TRBV5-1 and TRBJ1-5; D is undetermined. Germline V CDR1 and CDR2: SGHRS, YFSETQ. With 0 bases removed from V and 3 bases from J, the gap between germline ends came to 4 bases. The CDR3 is made up of 13 amino acids. CDR3 nucleotides: TGCGCCAGCAGCTTGGATAACAATCAGCCCCAGCATTTT. Translation: CASSLDNNQPQHF. Looking up the rest from reference TRBV5-1 and TRBJ1-5 gives the full variable domain: KAGVTQTPRYLIKTRGQQVTLSCSPISGHRSVSWYQQTPGQGLQFLFEYFSETQRNKGNFPGRFSGRQFSNSRSEMNVSTLELGDSALYLCASSLDNNQPQHFGDGTRLSIL.

V and J are TRBV15 and TRBJ1-5; TRBD1 matches 8 bases. Germline loops: CDR1 LNHNV, CDR2 YYDKDF (reference sequence). The CDR3 has 22 residues. Trimming removed 4 bases from V and 3 bases from J; junction bases left unmatched: 26. The CDR3 reads CATSTRSPPDRETGSYNQPQHF. DNA for the CDR3: TGTGCCACCAGCACCCGTTCCCCTCCGGACAGGGAAACGGGATCTTACAATCAGCCCCAGCATTTT. The variable domain in full, with the rest retrieved from reference TRBV15 and TRBJ1-5, is DAMVIQNPRYQVTQFGKPVTLSCSQTLNHNVMYWYQQKSSQAPKLLFHYYDKDFNNEADTPDNFQSRRPNTSFCFLDIRSPGLGDTAMYLCATSTRSPPDRETGSYNQPQHFGDGTRLSIL.

The CDR3 loop reads CASSPDGTGFLGYTF. The DNA for the CDR3 is TGTGCCAGCTCACCCGACGGGACAGGGTTTCTTGGCTACACCTTC. The J gene is TRBJ1-2, the V gene TRBV18; 9 bases are shared with TRBD1. CDR3 length: 15 residues. J gave up 7 bases and V 3 bases, and 9 bases lay outside the gene matches. The germline V gene has CDR1 KGHSH and CDR2 LQKENI.

This clone has a single count. This chain connects TRBV7-9 to TRBJ2-1; 7 bases line up with TRBD2. The CDR3 spans 15 residues. The V gene's germline CDR1 is SEHNR and CDR2 FQNEAQ (reference sequence). The J segment lost 2 bases and the V segment lost 2 bases, leaving 3 bases of the junction unmatched. CDR3 loop: CASSLKGTTYNEQFF. The CDR3 coding sequence is TGTGCCAGCAGCTTAAAGGGGACTACCTACAATGAGCAGTTCTTC.

The chain combines TRBV4-1 with TRBJ2-3, with TRBD1 matching 7 bases. The CDR3 runs to 15 residues. V shed 4 bases, J shed 2 bases, and the junction held 6 bases outside the gene matches. Germline CDR1 MGHRA, CDR2 YSYEKL. The CDR3 loop reads CASSPQTGITDTQYF. Written as DNA, the CDR3 is TGCGCCAGCAGCCCCCAGACAGGGATCACAGATACGCAGTATTTT.

The gene calls are TRBV6-5 and TRBJ2-7; 11 bases fit TRBD1. Germline loops: CDR1 MNHEY, CDR2 SVGAGI. CDR3 size: 14 residues. V lost 6 bases to trimming and J lost 2 bases; unmatched junction nucleotides: 3. The CDR3 sequence is CASRADRGPYEQYF. Here the CDR3 DNA reads TGTGCCAGCAGGGCGGACAGGGGGCCCTACGAGCAGTACTTC.

Only one count was recorded for this clone. The J gene is TRBJ1-3, the V gene TRBV5-4, with D possibly TRBD1 on 6 matching bases. Germline lookup yields CDR1 SGHNT and CDR2 YYREEE (reference sequence). The CDR3 loop spans 15 amino acids. The germline V and J ends were trimmed by 4 bases and 0 bases, with 11 bases remaining between them. The CDR3 reads CASSPDSYSGNTIYF. CDR3 coding DNA: TGTGCCAGCAGCCCGGACAGTTACTCTGGAAACACCATATATTTT.

The genes are TRBV3-1 (or the pseudogene TRBV3-2) and TRBJ2-5; D is perhaps TRBD2 (5 bases). Trimming left V 4 bases short and J 4 bases short, with 10 bases between. Germline values: CDR1 LGHDT, CDR2 YNNKEL (reference sequence). The CDR3 loop spans 13 amino acids. CDR3 DNA sequence: TGTGCCAGCAGCCCGGACTTCGGAGAGACCCAGTACTTC. This encodes CASSPDFGETQYF.

The rearrangement uses TRBV3-1 (or the pseudogene TRBV3-2) and TRBJ1-2; 7 nucleotides agree with TRBD1. CDR3 length equals 14 residues. V gave up 4 bases and J gave up 8 bases; unmatched junction bases: 10. Germline lookup yields CDR1 LGHDT and CDR2 YNNKEL (reference sequence). For the CDR3, the DNA is TGTGCCAGCAGCCTAATCGACAGGGCCCGGGGCTACACCTTC. Its protein product is CASSLIDRARGYTF.

The V and J genes are TRBV6-5 and TRBJ2-1, with 7 bases lining up with TRBD1. V was pared by 5 bases and J by 5 bases, with 6 bases of the junction left unmatched. Germline V gene sequence: CDR1 MNHEY, CDR2 SVGAGI. The CDR3 has 14 residues. CDR3 sequence: CASSRTGTDNEQFF. The CDR3 bases are TGTGCCAGCAGTCGAACCGGGACAGACAATGAGCAGTTCTTC.

The chain employs TRBV6-6 and TRBJ2-6; TRBD2 matches 7 bases. In germline, CDR1 is MNHNY, CDR2 SVGAGI (reference sequence). Losses at the gene ends were 4 bases for V and 4 bases for J; bases not matched to a gene: 7. The CDR3 runs 16 residues. The CDR3 DNA reads as TGTGCCAGCAGTTCCAGCGGGGCTCGGGGGGCCAACGTCCTGACTTTC. Protein sequence: CASSSSGARGANVLTF.